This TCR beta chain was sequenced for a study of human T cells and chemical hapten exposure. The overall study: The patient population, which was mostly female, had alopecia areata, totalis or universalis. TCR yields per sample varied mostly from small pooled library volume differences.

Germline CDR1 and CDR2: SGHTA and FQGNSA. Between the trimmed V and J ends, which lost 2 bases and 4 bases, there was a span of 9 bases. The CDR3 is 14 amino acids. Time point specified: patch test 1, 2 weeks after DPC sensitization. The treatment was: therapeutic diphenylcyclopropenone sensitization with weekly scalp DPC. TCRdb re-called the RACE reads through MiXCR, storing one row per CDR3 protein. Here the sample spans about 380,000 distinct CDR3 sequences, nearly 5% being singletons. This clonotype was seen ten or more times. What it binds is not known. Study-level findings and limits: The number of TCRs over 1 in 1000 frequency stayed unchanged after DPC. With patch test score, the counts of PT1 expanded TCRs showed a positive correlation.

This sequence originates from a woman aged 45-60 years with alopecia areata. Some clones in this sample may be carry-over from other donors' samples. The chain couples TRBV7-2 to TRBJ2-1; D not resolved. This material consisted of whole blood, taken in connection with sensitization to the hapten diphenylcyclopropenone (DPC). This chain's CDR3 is CASSLRANYNEQFF. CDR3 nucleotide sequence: TGTGCCAGCAGCTTACGAGCTAATTACAATGAGCAGTTCTTC.